The 32 T cell receptor beta chains in this list originate from one sample, sequenced in a study of PD-1 blockade in classical Hodgkin lymphoma. As for time point: cycle 4 day 1 (C4D1), after 6 weeks of nivolumab. With no exception, relapse followed autologous stem cell transplantation in all patients, and brentuximab vedotin exposure varied. Magnetic negative selection was used to purify CD4+ T cells from PBMCs that had been thawed. Here immunoSEQ multiplex PCR was the method, and the copy in TCRdb shows in-frame clones only, minus some. The profile shows about 21,000 clones, 72% of them singletons. The sequences come from CD4+ T cells from blood, collected before the fourth cycle of nivolumab. The receptors come from a human donor with classical Hodgkin lymphoma.

The chain couples TRBV12-1 to TRBJ2-2. TRBV12-1 corresponds to a pseudogene. The CDR3 is 14 amino acids. In nucleotides, the CDR3 is TGTGCCAGCAGCTTTGCATCCCTGCCCGGGGAGCTGTTTTTT. Encoded protein: CASSFASLPGELFF.

V usage is TRBV7-2 and J usage is TRBJ1-6; D gene ambiguous. Germline V lookup: CDR1 SGHTA, CDR2 FQGNSA. V lost 6 bases and J lost 13, with 13 bases in between. The CDR3 spans 12 residues. DNA for the CDR3: TGTGCCAGCAGGGCACATAGAGGGCCCCTCCACTTT. Translation gives CASRAHRGPLHF.

J is TRBJ1-2 and V is TRBV10-3, with D possibly TRBD1 on 6 matching bases. The V and J ends lost 4 bases and 4 bases respectively, with 13 bases between them. CDR1 is ENHRY and CDR2 is SYGVKD in the germline V gene. CDR3 size: 14 residues. CDR3 nucleotide sequence: TGTGCCATCAGTGTTGGACAGAGTGTCTATGGCTACACCTTC. Protein: CAISVGQSVYGYTF.

The rearrangement uses TRBV7-8 and TRBJ2-5; TRBD2 agrees at 8 bases. The J segment lost 1 base and the V segment lost 3 bases, leaving 1 base of the junction unmatched. There are 14 residues in the CDR3. CDR1 is SGHVS and CDR2 is FQNEAQ in the germline V gene. DNA for the CDR3: TGTGCCAGCAGCTTGCGGGGGGTCCAAGAGACCCAGTACTTC. It codes for CASSLRGVQETQYF.

A few counts support this clone. This rearrangement joins TRBV27 to TRBJ1-5; 8 bases are a match to TRBD1. This CDR3 region has 17 residues. The V gene's germline CDR1 is MNHEY and CDR2 SMNVEV (reference sequence). J gave up 2 bases and V 3 bases, and 9 bases lay outside the gene matches. CDR3 coding DNA: TGTGCCAGCAGTTTGCAAACCCCGGACAGGGGCAATCAGCCCCAGCATTTT. Translated, it gives CASSLQTPDRGNQPQHF.

This chain connects TRBV6-5 to TRBJ2-6; D is possibly TRBD2 (6 bases). CDR3 length: 15 amino acids. V gave up 4 bases and J gave up 0 bases, with 7 bases separating them. The germline V gene has CDR1 MNHEY and CDR2 SVGAGI. The chain's CDR3 is CASSLGGSGANVLTF. The CDR3 region has the DNA TGTGCCAGCAGTTTGGGGGGCTCTGGGGCCAACGTCCTGACTTTC.

This clone was seen once. The CDR3 coding sequence is TGTGCCACCAGCACCATACAGGGGGCGAGGGGAAATCAGCCCCAGCATTTT. Translated, it gives CATSTIQGARGNQPQHF. The chain carries TRBV15 and TRBJ1-5; TRBD1 aligns across 9 bases. Germline CDR1 and CDR2: LNHNV and YYDKDF (reference sequence). The CDR3 contains 17 residues. V lost 4 bases to trimming and J lost 4 bases; unmatched junction nucleotides: 11. Looking up the rest from reference TRBV15 and TRBJ1-5 gives the full variable domain: DAMVIQNPRYQVTQFGKPVTLSCSQTLNHNVMYWYQQKSSQAPKLLFHYYDKDFNNEADTPDNFQSRRPNTSFCFLDIRSPGLGDTAMYLCATSTIQGARGNQPQHFGDGTRLSIL.

This clone showed up just a few times. This chain links TRBV30 with TRBJ1-6; D might be TRBD1 (6 bases). Trimming cost V 5 bases and J 9 bases, with 11 bases left between them. Per the germline V gene, CDR1 is GTSNPN and CDR2 is SVGIG (reference sequence). This CDR3 is 12 amino acids long. CDR3 residues: CAWGYRVSPLHF. The CDR3 DNA follows: TGTGCCTGGGGATACAGGGTTTCACCCCTCCACTTT.

V gene TRBV6-5 combines with J gene TRBJ1-1; 9 nucleotides line up with TRBD1. The V gene end was trimmed by 7 bases and the J gene end by 3 bases; junction bases not matched to a gene: 9. The CDR3 totals 15 residues. Germline-derived CDR1 and CDR2 are MNHEY and SVGAGI. The CDR3 sequence: CASTPGQGWDTEAFF. CDR3 DNA: TGTGCCAGCACCCCCGGACAGGGGTGGGACACTGAAGCTTTCTTT.

The rearrangement joins TRBV18 to TRBJ1-1; D gene ambiguous. CDR1 KGHSH and CDR2 LQKENI come from the germline V gene. The CDR3 has 16 amino acids. Trimming pared 3 bases from V and 6 bases from J, leaving 20 bases between. CDR3 DNA: TGTGCCAGCTCACCGCTCCAATACCAAGTTACCGCTGAAGCTTTCTTT. Its protein product is CASSPLQYQVTAEAFF. Based on the CDR3 plus reference TRBV18 and TRBJ1-1, the full variable domain is NAGVMQNPRHLVRRRGQEARLRCSPMKGHSHVYWYRQLPEEGLKFMVYLQKENIIDESGMPKERFSAEFPKEGPSILRIQQVVRGDSAAYFCASSPLQYQVTAEAFFGQGTRLTVV.

The sample holds one count of this clone. V and J are TRBV6-6 and TRBJ2-5, with D possibly being TRBD1 or TRBD2 (5 bases each). This CDR3 comprises 12 residues. V lost 5 bases to trimming and J lost 6 bases, with 10 bases between them. Germline CDR1 is MNHNY and CDR2 is SVGAGI (reference sequence). The CDR3 region is CASSPGSQTQYF. The CDR3, as DNA: TGTGCCAGCAGTCCAGGGAGCCAGACCCAGTACTTC.

This clone showed up just a few times. The chain combines TRBV18 with TRBJ2-3; D not certain. The germline V and J ends were trimmed by 6 bases and 2 bases, with 3 bases remaining between them. The CDR3 loop spans 11 amino acids. Germline V CDR1 and CDR2: KGHSH, LQKENI. The chain's CDR3 is CASSYTDTQYF. The CDR3 DNA follows: TGTGCCAGCTCTTACACAGATACGCAGTATTTT.

This chain links TRBV5-1 with TRBJ1-2, with TRBD1 as a possible D gene (6 bases). V was cut by 2 bases and J by 2 bases, with 10 bases left in between. Germline V lookup: CDR1 SGHRS, CDR2 YFSETQ. The CDR3 contains 14 residues. In DNA, the CDR3 is TGCGCCAGCAGCTTCAGGACAGACAACTATGGCTACACCTTC. It codes for CASSFRTDNYGYTF.

The chain is built from TRBV2 and TRBJ1-5, with a possible D match to TRBD1 (6 bases). The CDR3 has 15 residues. The germline V gene has CDR1 SNHLY and CDR2 FYNNEI. Trimming removed 2 bases at V and 3 bases at J, with 11 bases between. The CDR3, as DNA: TGTGCCAGCAGTGAAAACAGGGCTTTCAATCAGCCCCAGCATTTT. Amino acids: CASSENRAFNQPQHF. Variable domain in full (rest from reference TRBV2 and TRBJ1-5): EPEVTQTPSHQVTQMGQEVILRCVPISNHLYFYWYRQILGQKVEFLVSFYNNEISEKSEIFDDQFSVERPDGSNFTLKIRSTKLEDSAMYFCASSENRAFNQPQHFGDGTRLSIL.

This clone occurred a few times. V usage is TRBV6-5 and J usage is TRBJ2-1; the match to TRBD2 covers 8 bases. The CDR3 loop spans 14 amino acids. CDR1 is MNHEY, CDR2 SVGAGI, per germline. The V gene end was trimmed by 4 bases and the J gene end by 5 bases; junction bases not matched to a gene: 4. CDR3 in amino acids: CASSLRGAHNEQFF. In DNA form, the CDR3 reads TGTGCCAGCAGTTTGCGGGGGGCCCACAATGAGCAGTTCTTC.

The rearrangement uses TRBV5-4 and TRBJ1-1; D is unclear. Germline V gene sequence: CDR1 SGHNT, CDR2 YYREEE (reference sequence). CDR3 length: 12 residues. The V end lost 2 bases, the J end lost 5 bases, and 7 bases lay between the germline ends. The CDR3 coding sequence is TGTGCCAGCAGCTTACCGGGAACTGAAGCTTTCTTT. Protein sequence: CASSLPGTEAFF. Together with reference TRBV5-4 and TRBJ1-1, the CDR3 gives the full variable domain: ETGVTQSPTHLIKTRGQQVTLRCSSQSGHNTVSWYQQALGQGPQFIFQYYREEENGRGNFPPRFSGLQFPNYSSELNVNALELDDSALYLCASSLPGTEAFFGQGTRLTVV.

The sample holds one count of this clone. This chain connects TRBV18 to TRBJ2-1, with 11 bases identical to TRBD2. The CDR3 contains 15 residues. CDR1 and CDR2 (germline): KGHSH, LQKENI. The trim removed 5 bases at V and 4 bases at J, leaving 4 bases unmatched. The CDR3 region is CASSYGLAGYNEQFF. DNA of the CDR3: TGTGCCAGCTCATATGGACTAGCGGGTTACAATGAGCAGTTCTTC.

There are a few counts of this clone. This chain uses TRBV19 with TRBJ1-1; no firm D call. The V gene lost 2 bases and the J gene lost 1 base, with 5 bases spanning the gap. The CDR3 covers 13 residues. In germline, CDR1 is LNHDA, CDR2 SQIVND (reference sequence). The CDR3 nucleotides are TGTGCCAGTAGTATATTGGCGAACACTGAAGCTTTCTTT. Translated, it gives CASSILANTEAFF.

The chain uses TRBV7-3 and TRBJ2-5; tentatively, D is TRBD1 (5 bases). CDR3 length equals 15 residues. The germline V gene has CDR1 SGHTA and CDR2 FQGTGA. The ends were cut back, 1 base at V and 5 bases at J, with 14 bases in the middle. The DNA of the CDR3 is TGTGCCAGCAGCTTAATTGGCAGGGCTGGGGAGACCCAGTACTTC. Residues: CASSLIGRAGETQYF.

This clone was seen once. The junction departs from germline at one end; a sequencing error may be responsible. The V call is TRBV7-2, the J call TRBJ2-7, with TRBD1 matching over 7 bases. CDR3 length: 13 amino acids. Germline loops: CDR1 SGHTA, CDR2 FQGNSA. This CDR3 is CASSLDVGYHRGF. In DNA, the CDR3 is TGTGCCAGCAGCTTAGATGTTGGGTACCACAGGGGCTTC.

This clone was seen only once. This chain joins TRBV11-2 and TRBJ2-2, with unresolved D. There are 13 residues in the CDR3. Trimming took off 2 bases at V and 3 bases at J, with 4 bases between the two ends. The germline V gene encodes CDR1 SGHAT and CDR2 FQNNGV. The CDR3 DNA reads TGTGCCAGCAGCTTAATTTACACCGGGGAGCTGTTTTTT. Amino acid sequence: CASSLIYTGELFF.

V gene TRBV5-1 combines with J gene TRBJ2-3; D unresolved. Germline V CDR1 and CDR2: SGHRS, YFSETQ. V was cut by 6 bases and J by 1 base, with 12 bases left in between. CDR3 length: 14 residues. The CDR3 loop reads CASTRSDGTDTQYF. CDR3 nucleotide sequence: TGCGCCAGCACCCGATCGGATGGCACAGATACGCAGTATTTT. The entire variable domain, with the rest obtained from reference TRBV5-1 and TRBJ2-3, is as follows: KAGVTQTPRYLIKTRGQQVTLSCSPISGHRSVSWYQQTPGQGLQFLFEYFSETQRNKGNFPGRFSGRQFSNSRSEMNVSTLELGDSALYLCASTRSDGTDTQYFGPGTRLTVL.

This clone was found once. This rearrangement joins TRBV13 to TRBJ2-3, with 15 positions matching TRBD2. The CDR3 sequence is 16 residues long. Germline CDR1 reads PRHDT; CDR2 reads FYEKMQ (reference sequence). V was clipped by 4 bases and J by 6 bases; unmatched bases: 5. The CDR3 DNA follows: TGTGCCAGCAGCTCGGGACTAGCGGGGGGCCGGGATACGCAGTATTTT. Protein: CASSSGLAGGRDTQYF.

The chain uses TRBV19 and TRBJ1-1; the D gene is possibly TRBD1 (6 bases). CDR1 is LNHDA, CDR2 SQIVND, per germline (reference sequence). Trimming left V 7 bases short and J 1 base short, with 10 bases between. CDR3 length equals 13 residues. As DNA, the CDR3 is TGTGCCAGTAACAGGGCTACGAACACTGAAGCTTTCTTT. It translates to CASNRATNTEAFF. Complete variable domain (other parts from reference TRBV19 and TRBJ1-1): DGGITQSPKYLFRKEGQNVTLSCEQNLNHDAMYWYRQDPGQGLRLIYYSQIVNDFQKGDIAEGYSVSREKKESFPLTVTSAQKNPTAFYLCASNRATNTEAFFGQGTRLTVV.

The chain couples TRBV6-1 to TRBJ1-5; no clear D gene. Germline V CDR1 and CDR2: MNHNS, SASEGT. This CDR3 region has 15 residues. V gave up 2 bases and J gave up 3 bases, with 11 bases separating them. CDR3 sequence (DNA): TGTGCCAGCAGTGAACGACACTCATACAATCAGCCCCAGCATTTT. Translation gives CASSERHSYNQPQHF.

V usage is TRBV5-8 and J usage is TRBJ1-6, with a possible D match to TRBD1 (6 bases). CDR1 is SGHTS and CDR2 is YDEGEE in the germline V gene. The CDR3 totals 14 residues. Trimming pared 4 bases from V and 7 bases from J, leaving 12 bases between. The CDR3 is CASSTDRTNSPLHF. CDR3 DNA: TGTGCCAGCAGCACCGACAGGACCAATTCACCCCTCCACTTT.

This clone was seen only a few times. The chain combines TRBV28 with TRBJ1-6; 9 nucleotides match TRBD1. The trim removed 7 bases at V and 8 bases at J, leaving 9 bases unmatched. CDR3 length: 15 residues. CDR1 MDHEN and CDR2 SYDVKM come from the germline V gene. CDR3 coding DNA: TGTGCCAGCACCCCTGCCGGGACAGGGTATTCACCCCTCCACTTT. It encodes CASTPAGTGYSPLHF.

V and J are TRBV30 and TRBJ2-5; D unclear. This CDR3 is 11 amino acids long. V lost 0 bases and J lost 4, with 3 bases in between. CDR1 is GTSNPN, CDR2 SVGIG, per germline (reference sequence). The CDR3 bases are TGTGCCTGGAGTGTACGAGAGACCCAGTACTTC. It encodes CAWSVRETQYF.

The chain uses TRBV11-2 and TRBJ2-1, with D unresolved. V was cut by 5 bases and J by 1 base, with 12 bases left in between. Germline loops: CDR1 SGHAT, CDR2 FQNNGV. The CDR3 consists of 15 residues. The CDR3 sequence: CASSTLRRSYNEQFF. In DNA, the CDR3 is TGTGCCAGCAGCACCCTGAGGCGGTCCTACAATGAGCAGTTCTTC. Looking up the rest from reference TRBV11-2 and TRBJ2-1 gives the full variable domain: EAGVAQSPRYKIIEKRQSVAFWCNPISGHATLYWYQQILGQGPKLLIQFQNNGVVDDSQLPKDRFSAERLKGVDSTLKIQPAKLEDSAVYLCASSTLRRSYNEQFFGPGTRLTVL.

CDR3 DNA: TGTGCCAGCACGGGGCAGGGAGATAGCAATCAGCCCCAGCATTTT. Translation gives CASTGQGDSNQPQHF. The rearrangement joins TRBV6-1 to TRBJ1-5; D is perhaps TRBD1 (5 bases). The CDR3 totals 15 residues. Germline CDR1 is MNHNS and CDR2 is SASEGT. Trimming pared 7 bases from V and 0 bases from J, leaving 13 bases between.

This chain joins TRBV9 and TRBJ1-2, with 11 nucleotides matching TRBD1. The length of the CDR3 is 15 residues. The J segment lost 3 bases and the V segment lost 5 bases, leaving 6 bases of the junction unmatched. Germline CDR1 is SGDLS and CDR2 is YYNGEE. Written as DNA, the CDR3 is TGTGCCAGCAGACCGGGGACAGGGGGTCACTATGGCTACACCTTC. Amino acids: CASRPGTGGHYGYTF. The full variable domain, with the rest looked up from reference TRBV9 and TRBJ1-2, is DSGVTQTPKHLITATGQRVTLRCSPRSGDLSVYWYQQSLDQGLQFLIQYYNGEERAKGNILERFSAQQFPDLHSELNLSSLELGDSALYFCASRPGTGGHYGYTFGSGTRLTVV.

V usage is TRBV2 and J usage is TRBJ1-4, with D perhaps TRBD1 (6 bases). The CDR3 covers 14 residues. CDR1 and CDR2 (germline): SNHLY, FYNNEI. V shed 8 bases and J shed 4 bases, with 14 bases lying between them. CDR3 DNA sequence: TGTGCCAGCCAACGGACAGAAAATAATGAAAAACTGTTTTTT. Residues: CASQRTENNEKLFF.